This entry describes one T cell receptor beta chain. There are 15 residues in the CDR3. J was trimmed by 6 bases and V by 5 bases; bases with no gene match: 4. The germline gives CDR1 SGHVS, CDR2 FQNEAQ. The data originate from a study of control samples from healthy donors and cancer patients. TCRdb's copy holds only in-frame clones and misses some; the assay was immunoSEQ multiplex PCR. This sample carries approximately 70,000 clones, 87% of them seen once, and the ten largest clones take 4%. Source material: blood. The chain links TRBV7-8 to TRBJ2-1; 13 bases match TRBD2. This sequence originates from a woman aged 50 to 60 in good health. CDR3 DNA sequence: TGTGCCAGCAGCCTAGGACTAGCGGGGGTCAATGAGCAGTTCTTC. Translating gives CASSLGLAGVNEQFF. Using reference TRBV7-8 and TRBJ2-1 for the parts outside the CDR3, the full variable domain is GAGVSQSPRYKVAKRGQDVALRCDPISGHVSLFWYQQALGQGPEFLTYFQNEAQLDKSGLPSDRFFAERPEGSVSTLKIQRTQQEDSAVYLCASSLGLAGVNEQFFGPGTRLTVL.